This TCR beta chain stems from a study of HIV-infected patients and healthy controls. Germline CDR1 MDHEN, CDR2 SYDVKM. Between the trimmed V and J ends, which lost 8 bases and 5 bases, there was a span of 19 bases. The CDR3 has 14 residues. At least ten counts were recorded for this clonotype. TCRdb processed the 5' RACE reads anew with MiXCR; each CDR3 protein has one entry. This table holds roughly 18,000 distinct CDR3 sequences, around 17% found once. V is TRBV28 and J is TRBJ2-7; no clear D. This TCR came from a human donor in good health. Sequencing used CD8+ T cells from blood. The CDR3 nucleotides read TGTGCCAGCCGGCCGCTCGGGTTTTCGGACGAGCAGTACTTC. As protein: CASRPLGFSDEQYF.